The clone carrying this TCR beta chain was seen more than once but under ten times. Using unique molecular identifiers, the investigators prepared the TCRbeta library. MiXCR was run by TCRdb on the PCR reads, yielding one entry per CDR3 protein. The sample has some 240,000 distinct CDR3 sequences, around 12% seen once; the top ten hold roughly 2.6%. This specimen comes from a study of T-cell reconstitution after alpha-beta-depleted transplantation in children. Germline V gene lookup returns CDR1 DFQATT and CDR2 SNEGSKA (reference sequence). V lost 0 bases and J 1 base, leaving 12 bases between the germline ends. The CDR3 has 15 amino acids.

Sequenced here: PBMCs from the stem cell graft donor, sampled from the stem cell graft. The sequence was collected from a human donor who donated a stem cell graft to a child with acute lymphoblastic leukemia. The chain couples TRBV20-1 to TRBJ1-1; D not certain. CDR3 residues: CSARDGRRGNTEAFF. In nucleotides, the CDR3 is TGCAGTGCTAGAGATGGTCGACGAGGGAACACTGAAGCTTTCTTT.